This T cell receptor beta chain derives from a study of OX40 agonist ivuxolimab in advanced cancers. If patients had autoimmune disease history or systemic immunosuppression, they were excluded. Trimming cost V 2 bases and J 4 bases, with 15 bases left between them. Germline lookup yields CDR1 MNHEY and CDR2 SVGAGI. The CDR3 is made up of 15 amino acids. Libraries were prepared by immunoSEQ multiplex PCR; TCRdb keeps only in-frame clonotypes and omits some of them. The data contain about 82,000 clones, 70% to 90% of them singletons. The chain combines TRBV6-5 with TRBJ2-7; possible D gene TRBD1, 7 bases. The sequenced sample was CD4+ or CD8+ T cells sorted from blood, obtained in a trial of the OX40 agonist ivuxolimab. This sequence originates from an adult with an advanced solid tumor such as melanoma, head and neck, liver or kidney cancer. CDR3 protein: CASSYAGQGVYEQYF. In DNA form, the CDR3 reads TGTGCCAGCAGTTACGCGGGGCAGGGGGTATACGAGCAGTACTTC.